These T cell receptor beta chains were read from a single sample in a study of T cell repertoires in cytomegalovirus infection. TCRdb processed the reads anew with MiXCR; each CDR3 protein has one entry. The sample lists a few hundred thousand distinct CDR3 sequences; over 7.5% were seen once. Sequenced material: PBMCs. The source is a human donor in good health (CMV status not recorded). Some clones in this sample may be carry-over from other donors' samples. Both conserved end residues are part of each CDR3. The D gene is left open where the match is weak. Not all rows give a size; the values are once, few, many and, for expanded clones, a class.

cdr3_length: 16; j_call: TRBJ2-3; d_call: .; clone_size: few; v_call: TRBV7-8; cdr3_aa: CASSLLRDLRTDTQYF; cdr3_nt: TGTGCCAGCAGCTTACTCAGGGACCTCAGGACAGATACGCAGTATTTT
cdr3_length: 14; j_call: TRBJ2-5; d_call: .; clone_size: .; v_call: TRBV7-9; cdr3_aa: CASSSLASTETQYF; cdr3_nt: TGTGCCAGCAGCTCCCTAGCGAGTACGGAGACCCAGTACTTC
cdr3_length: 15; j_call: TRBJ2-5; d_call: .; clone_size: .; v_call: TRBV24-1; cdr3_aa: CATILTLAHQETQYF; cdr3_nt: TGTGCCACCATACTAACGCTAGCGCATCAAGAGACCCAGTACTTC
cdr3_length: 12; j_call: TRBJ2-2; d_call: .; clone_size: few; v_call: TRBV6-5; cdr3_aa: CASSYGAGELFF; cdr3_nt: TGTGCCAGCAGTTACGGGGCCGGGGAGCTGTTTTTT
cdr3_length: 13; j_call: TRBJ2-5; d_call: .; clone_size: many; v_call: TRBV12-3/TRBV12-4; cdr3_aa: CASNRGRRETQYF; cdr3_nt: TGTGCCAGCAACCGGGGGCGGCGAGAGACCCAGTACTTC
cdr3_length: 19; j_call: TRBJ2-2; d_call: TRBD2; clone_size: few; v_call: TRBV14; cdr3_aa: CASSQSRTSGGPNTGELFF; cdr3_nt: TGTGCCAGCAGCCAATCCCGGACTAGCGGGGGCCCGAACACCGGGGAGCTGTTTTTT
cdr3_length: 14; j_call: TRBJ1-4; d_call: .; clone_size: many; v_call: TRBV7-2; cdr3_aa: CASGQIATNEKLFF; cdr3_nt: TGTGCCAGTGGGCAGATTGCAACTAATGAAAAACTGTTTTTT
cdr3_length: 15; j_call: TRBJ1-6; d_call: .; clone_size: few; v_call: TRBV4-2; cdr3_aa: CASSQDRPSDSPLHF; cdr3_nt: TGTGCCAGCAGCCAAGATCGTCCGAGTGATTCACCCCTCCACTTT
cdr3_length: 15; j_call: TRBJ2-5; d_call: TRBD1; clone_size: .; v_call: TRBV7-6; cdr3_aa: CASSLNPGQGETQYF; cdr3_nt: TGTGCCAGCAGCTTGAACCCAGGACAGGGGGAGACCCAGTACTTC
cdr3_length: 15; j_call: TRBJ1-4; d_call: .; clone_size: .; v_call: TRBV28; cdr3_aa: CASSSPQGGKEKLFF; cdr3_nt: TGTGCCAGCAGTTCCCCACAGGGCGGGAAGGAAAAACTGTTTTTT
cdr3_length: 15; j_call: TRBJ2-3; d_call: .; clone_size: few; v_call: TRBV28; cdr3_aa: CASSLSPISTDTQYF; cdr3_nt: TGTGCCAGCAGTTTGAGTCCTATTAGCACAGATACGCAGTATTTT
cdr3_length: 12; j_call: TRBJ2-7; d_call: .; clone_size: .; v_call: TRBV7-8; cdr3_aa: CAYREASYEQYF; cdr3_nt: TGTGCCTATCGGGAAGCCTCCTACGAGCAGTACTTC
cdr3_length: 15; j_call: TRBJ1-2; d_call: TRBD1; clone_size: .; v_call: TRBV5-1; cdr3_aa: CASSTGGRENYGYTF; cdr3_nt: TGCGCCAGCAGTACAGGGGGCAGGGAAAACTATGGCTACACCTTC
cdr3_length: 15; j_call: TRBJ1-1; d_call: .; clone_size: many; v_call: TRBV6-1; cdr3_aa: CASSDSISTNTEAFF; cdr3_nt: TGTGCCAGCAGTGACAGCATATCCACGAACACTGAAGCTTTCTTT
cdr3_length: 16; j_call: TRBJ2-7; d_call: TRBD2; clone_size: .; v_call: TRBV6-8; cdr3_aa: CASSPGLAGGAREQYF; cdr3_nt: TGTGCCAGCAGCCCAGGACTAGCGGGAGGGGCCCGCGAGCAGTACTTC
cdr3_length: 16; j_call: TRBJ2-3; d_call: .; clone_size: many; v_call: TRBV7-2; cdr3_aa: CASTKWGAAGTDTQYF; cdr3_nt: TGTGCCAGCACGAAATGGGGCGCAGCTGGCACAGATACGCAGTATTTT
cdr3_length: 11; j_call: TRBJ2-7; d_call: .; clone_size: few; v_call: TRBV6-2/TRBV6-3; cdr3_aa: CASRQIYEQYF; cdr3_nt: TGTGCCAGCAGGCAAATCTACGAGCAGTACTTC